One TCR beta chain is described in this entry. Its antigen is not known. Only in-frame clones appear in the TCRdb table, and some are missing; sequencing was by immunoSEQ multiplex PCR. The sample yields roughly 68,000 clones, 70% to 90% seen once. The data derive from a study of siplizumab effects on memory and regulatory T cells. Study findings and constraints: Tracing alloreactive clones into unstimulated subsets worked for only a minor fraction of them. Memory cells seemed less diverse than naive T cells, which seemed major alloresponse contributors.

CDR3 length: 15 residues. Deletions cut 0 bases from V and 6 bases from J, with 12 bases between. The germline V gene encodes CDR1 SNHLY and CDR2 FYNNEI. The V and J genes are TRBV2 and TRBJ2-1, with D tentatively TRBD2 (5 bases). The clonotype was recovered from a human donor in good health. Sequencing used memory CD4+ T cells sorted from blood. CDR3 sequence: CASSEAPRRSNEQFF. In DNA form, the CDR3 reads TGTGCCAGCAGTGAAGCTCCTCGGAGGAGCAATGAGCAGTTCTTC.